One and the same sample provided the 25 T cell receptor beta chains below, sequenced in a study of cytomegalovirus exposure and HLA in healthy donors. The PCR made use of 60 Vbeta and 13 Jbeta primers. The assay was immunoSEQ multiplex PCR, and TCRdb's table has in-frame clones only and misses some. The profile shows some 70,000 clones, around 64% of them singletons. Sequencing used PBMCs. These receptors were taken from a woman aged 45-59 years in good health and CMV-seronegative.

The chain employs TRBV19 and TRBJ2-7, with TRBD1 identical over 10 bases. V was pared by 4 bases and J by 4 bases, with 4 bases of the junction left unmatched. From germline, CDR1 is LNHDA and CDR2 SQIVND (reference sequence). This CDR3 has 14 amino acids. The CDR3 nucleotides read TGTGCCAGTAGTAGAGGACAGGGGGAATACGAGCAGTACTTC. This codes for CASSRGQGEYEQYF. Drawing the rest from reference TRBV19 and TRBJ2-7, the complete variable domain is DGGITQSPKYLFRKEGQNVTLSCEQNLNHDAMYWYRQDPGQGLRLIYYSQIVNDFQKGDIAEGYSVSREKKESFPLTVTSAQKNPTAFYLCASSRGQGEYEQYFGPGTRLTVT.

V and J are TRBV4-1 and TRBJ1-2; D ambiguous. The CDR3 has 16 residues. CDR1 and CDR2 from the germline V gene are MGHRA and YSYEKL. The V gene lost 1 base and the J gene lost 0 bases, with 12 bases spanning the gap. CDR3 protein: CASSQVMRITNYGYTF. The DNA of the CDR3 is TGCGCCAGCAGCCAAGTAATGCGGATAACTAACTATGGCTACACCTTC.

This clone was seen once. The chain couples TRBV6-5 to TRBJ2-1; 7 bases agree with TRBD2. From germline, CDR1 is MNHEY and CDR2 SVGAGI. Trimming removed 2 bases from V and 4 bases from J; junction bases left unmatched: 8. The CDR3 covers 16 residues. The CDR3: CASSYAGRGGYNEQFF. For the CDR3, the DNA is TGTGCCAGCAGTTACGCAGGGAGGGGAGGTTACAATGAGCAGTTCTTC.

The CDR3 spells CASSMGRGTDLYGYTF. The CDR3 DNA reads TGTGCCAGTAGTATGGGTAGAGGGACAGACCTCTATGGCTACACCTTC. This chain links TRBV19 with TRBJ1-2; TRBD1 matches at 7 bases. CDR1 LNHDA and CDR2 SQIVND come from the germline V gene (reference sequence). This CDR3 is 16 amino acids long. J was trimmed by 4 bases and V by 3 bases; bases with no gene match: 11.

This clone occurred many times. This same CDR3 is encoded by further DNA sequences in the sample. The V and J genes are TRBV28 and TRBJ1-2; D not certain. The V and J ends lost 1 base and 4 bases respectively, with 4 bases between them. In germline, CDR1 is MDHEN, CDR2 SYDVKM. The length of the CDR3 is 12 residues. CDR3 residues: CASSLSGYGYTF. CDR3 nucleotides: TGTGCCAGCAGTTTATCCGGCTATGGCTACACCTTC.

V and J are TRBV2 and TRBJ2-7; tentative D call: TRBD1 (6 bases). The V gene lost 2 bases and the J gene lost 0 bases, with 11 bases spanning the gap. Germline CDR1 reads SNHLY; CDR2 reads FYNNEI. This CDR3 has 15 residues. CDR3 in amino acids: CASSEQGLSSYEQYF. CDR3 DNA: TGTGCCAGCAGTGAACAGGGGTTAAGCTCCTACGAGCAGTACTTC.

The chain carries TRBV7-9 and TRBJ2-7; the match to TRBD1 covers 7 bases. CDR1 is SEHNR, CDR2 FQNEAQ, per germline (reference sequence). Trimming cost V 3 bases and J 5 bases; bases outside gene matches: 10. This CDR3 is built from 15 residues. Here the CDR3 DNA reads TGTGCCAGCAGCTTTTATGAGACAGGGATCCACGAGCAGTACTTC. It codes for CASSFYETGIHEQYF.

The J gene is TRBJ2-2, the V gene TRBV10-3, with TRBD2 matching 9 bases. The CDR3 has 17 amino acids. The germline gives CDR1 ENHRY, CDR2 SYGVKD. V lost 6 bases to trimming and J lost 1 base; unmatched junction nucleotides: 9. The DNA of the CDR3 is TGTGCCATCAGCACCCACGGACTAGCGAGGAACACCGGGGAGCTGTTTTTT. It specifies CAISTHGLARNTGELFF.

Only one count was recorded for this clone. V and J are TRBV18 and TRBJ1-5; 10 nucleotides agree with TRBD1. From germline, CDR1 is KGHSH and CDR2 LQKENI. The CDR3 contains 16 residues. Trimming took 3 bases from V and 6 from J; bases not matched to a gene: 8. The CDR3 spells CASSPGTGAVSQPQHF. In nucleotides, the CDR3 is TGTGCCAGCTCACCGGGGACAGGGGCAGTTAGTCAGCCCCAGCATTTT.

The V call is TRBV9, the J call TRBJ2-5; D is perhaps TRBD2 (6 bases). With 4 bases removed from V and 2 bases from J, the gap between germline ends came to 15 bases. The CDR3 sequence is 15 residues long. Germline V lookup: CDR1 SGDLS, CDR2 YYNGEE. CDR3 region: CASSSSPSEQETQYF. The CDR3 DNA reads as TGTGCCAGCAGCTCCTCACCTAGCGAACAAGAGACCCAGTACTTC.

This chain joins TRBV28 and TRBJ2-7, with TRBD1 matching 11 bases. The V and J ends lost 4 bases and 6 bases, in that order; junction bases with no gene match: 2. The CDR3 loop spans 13 amino acids. Germline CDR1 MDHEN, CDR2 SYDVKM. This CDR3 is CASSSGQGGEQYF. The DNA for the CDR3 is TGTGCCAGCAGTTCGGGACAGGGGGGCGAGCAGTACTTC.

V gene TRBV19 combines with J gene TRBJ1-5, with D tentatively TRBD1 (6 bases). V was cut by 6 bases and J by 7 bases, with 31 bases left in between. CDR1 LNHDA and CDR2 SQIVND come from the germline V gene (reference sequence). This CDR3 is 19 amino acids long. This chain's CDR3 is CASRPGQRQGGDQNQPQHF. CDR3 sequence (DNA): TGTGCCAGTAGACCCGGACAGAGACAAGGTGGTGACCAAAACCAGCCCCAGCATTTT.

The V gene is TRBV7-9, the J gene TRBJ2-3; D is perhaps TRBD2 (6 bases). Looked up from germline, CDR1 is SEHNR and CDR2 is FQNEAQ (reference sequence). CDR3 length: 14 amino acids. Trimming cost V 7 bases and J 2 bases, with 13 bases left between them. Here the CDR3 reads CASTPPGDTDTQYF. DNA of the CDR3: TGTGCCAGCACCCCCCCGGGGGACACAGATACGCAGTATTTT.

V and J are TRBV4-1 and TRBJ1-5; perhaps TRBD1 as D (6 bases). The CDR3 length is 15 residues. In germline, CDR1 is MGHRA, CDR2 YSYEKL. The V end lost 0 bases, the J end lost 5 bases, and 11 bases lay between the germline ends. This CDR3 is CASSQDSTGYQPQHF. DNA of the CDR3: TGCGCCAGCAGCCAAGATAGTACAGGGTATCAGCCCCAGCATTTT.

The chain joins TRBV4-1 to TRBJ2-6; TRBD1 matches at 10 bases. Losses at the gene ends were 4 bases for V and 0 bases for J; bases not matched to a gene: 3. Germline V lookup: CDR1 MGHRA, CDR2 YSYEKL. CDR3 length equals 17 residues. The CDR3 DNA reads TGCGCCAGCAGCCGCGGACAGGGGGGCTCTGGGGCCAACGTCCTGACTTTC. Protein product: CASSRGQGGSGANVLTF.

This clone has just a few counts. V and J are TRBV15 and TRBJ2-7; 11 bases are a match to TRBD1. This CDR3 region has 15 residues. CDR1 and CDR2 (germline): LNHNV, YYDKDF (reference sequence). The trim removed 4 bases at V and 4 bases at J, leaving 6 bases unmatched. CDR3 loop: CATSITGTGGYEQYF. DNA for the CDR3: TGTGCCACCAGCATAACCGGGACAGGGGGTTACGAGCAGTACTTC.

The gene calls are TRBV6-6 and TRBJ1-5; D might be TRBD1 (6 bases). V lost 2 bases, J lost 7 bases, and 12 bases lay in between. The CDR3 length is 14 residues. CDR1 MNHNY and CDR2 SVGAGI come from the germline V gene (reference sequence). Here the CDR3 reads CASSYPQGRQPQHF. The CDR3 DNA reads as TGTGCCAGCAGTTACCCGCAGGGGAGACAGCCCCAGCATTTT.

CDR3 loop: CASSPQVQLFF. CDR3 in DNA: TGTGCCAGCTCACCACAGGTACAGTTGTTCTTC. The chain has TRBV18 and TRBJ2-1; no clear D. The CDR3 consists of 11 residues. The V gene's germline CDR1 is KGHSH and CDR2 LQKENI. V gave up 1 base and J gave up 15 bases, with 10 bases separating them. Based on the CDR3 plus reference TRBV18 and TRBJ2-1, the full variable domain is NAGVMQNPRHLVRRRGQEARLRCSPMKGHSHVYWYRQLPEEGLKFMVYLQKENIIDESGMPKERFSAEFPKEGPSILRIQQVVRGDSAAYFCASSPQVQLFFGPGTRLTVL.

This rearrangement joins TRBV2 to TRBJ1-3, with a tentative D call TRBD1 (6 bases). The CDR3 has 15 amino acids. V lost 6 bases, J lost 4 bases, and 16 bases lay in between. Germline V gene lookup returns CDR1 SNHLY and CDR2 FYNNEI. CDR3 protein: CASSRGDPRGNTIYF. DNA for the CDR3: TGTGCCAGCAGCAGGGGAGATCCGAGAGGAAACACCATATATTTT.

This clone was counted once. The rearrangement links TRBV18 to TRBJ2-2, with 13 nucleotides matching TRBD2. This CDR3 has 16 amino acids. V dropped 4 bases and J dropped 6; count of bases not matched to a gene: 5. Per germline, CDR1 KGHSH and CDR2 LQKENI. The CDR3 DNA reads as TGTGCCAGCTCACTTACGGGACTAGCGGGACCCGGGGAGCTGTTTTTT. This translates into CASSLTGLAGPGELFF.

This sequence joins TRBV5-1 and TRBJ2-2, with 9 bases aligning to TRBD1. This CDR3 has 15 amino acids. Germline values: CDR1 SGHRS, CDR2 YFSETQ. V lost 7 bases, J lost 3 bases, and 7 bases stayed unmatched. The CDR3 loop reads CASGSQGADTGELFF. CDR3 DNA: TGCGCCAGCGGCTCACAGGGGGCGGACACCGGGGAGCTGTTTTTT. Filled out from reference TRBV5-1 and TRBJ2-2, the complete variable domain reads KAGVTQTPRYLIKTRGQQVTLSCSPISGHRSVSWYQQTPGQGLQFLFEYFSETQRNKGNFPGRFSGRQFSNSRSEMNVSTLELGDSALYLCASGSQGADTGELFFGEGSRLTVL.

The chain couples TRBV6-1 to TRBJ2-4; 9 nucleotides align to TRBD1. The CDR3 consists of 15 residues. Germline-derived CDR1 and CDR2 are MNHNS and SASEGT. Unmatched junction bases numbered 9, after V lost 6 bases and J lost 6 bases. The CDR3 spells CASSPTGGKVNIQYF. CDR3 DNA: TGTGCCAGCAGCCCAACAGGGGGCAAAGTAAACATTCAGTACTTC.

The CDR3 region is CASSPLNSLSYEQYF. CDR3 sequence (DNA): TGTGCCAGCTCACCACTAAACTCCCTCTCCTACGAGCAGTACTTC. This chain links TRBV18 with TRBJ2-7; D is unresolved. The V gene lost 1 base and the J gene lost 0 bases, with 10 bases spanning the gap. The CDR3 contains 15 residues. Germline lookup yields CDR1 KGHSH and CDR2 LQKENI. Full variable domain (rest looked up from reference TRBV18 and TRBJ2-7): NAGVMQNPRHLVRRRGQEARLRCSPMKGHSHVYWYRQLPEEGLKFMVYLQKENIIDESGMPKERFSAEFPKEGPSILRIQQVVRGDSAAYFCASSPLNSLSYEQYFGPGTRLTVT.

In its sample, this clone was seen a few times. V and J are TRBV6-5 and TRBJ1-1, with a weak D call TRBD1 (6 bases). V shed 7 bases and J shed 8 bases, with 17 bases lying between them. The CDR3 has 13 amino acids. Germline V gene lookup returns CDR1 MNHEY and CDR2 SVGAGI. The CDR3 sequence is CASKTSDSPEAFF. DNA of the CDR3: TGTGCCAGCAAAACCTCGGACAGCCCAGAAGCTTTCTTT.

The chain recombines TRBV7-2 with TRBJ2-7; a possible D gene is TRBD1 (6 bases). The V gene lost 5 bases and the J gene lost 1 base, with 12 bases spanning the gap. The CDR3 is 14 amino acids. Looked up from germline, CDR1 is SGHTA and CDR2 is FQGNSA. The CDR3 loop reads CASSVQGPSYEQYF. The DNA for the CDR3 is TGTGCCAGCAGCGTACAGGGTCCATCCTACGAGCAGTACTTC. The variable domain in full, with the rest retrieved from reference TRBV7-2 and TRBJ2-7, is GAGVSQSPSNKVTEKGKDVELRCDPISGHTALYWYRQSLGQGLEFLIYFQGNSAPDKSGLPSDRFSAERTGGSVSTLTIQRTQQEDSAVYLCASSVQGPSYEQYFGPGTRLTVT.